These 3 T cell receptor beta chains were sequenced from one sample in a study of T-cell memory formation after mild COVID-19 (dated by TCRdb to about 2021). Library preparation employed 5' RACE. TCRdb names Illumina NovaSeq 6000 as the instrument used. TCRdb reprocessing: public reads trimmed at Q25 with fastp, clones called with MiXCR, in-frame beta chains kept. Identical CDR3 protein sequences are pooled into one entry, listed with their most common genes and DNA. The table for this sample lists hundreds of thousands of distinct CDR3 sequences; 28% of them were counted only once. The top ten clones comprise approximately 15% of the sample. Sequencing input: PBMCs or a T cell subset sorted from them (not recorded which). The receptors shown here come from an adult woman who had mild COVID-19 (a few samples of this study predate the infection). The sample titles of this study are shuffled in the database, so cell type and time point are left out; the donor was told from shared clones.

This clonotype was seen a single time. CDR3 in amino acids: CASSLSSVNEQFF. The CDR3 DNA reads TGTGCCAGCAGTTTAAGCTCTGTTAATGAGCAGTTCTTC. The V gene is TRBV12-3 or TRBV12-4, the J gene TRBJ2-1; D remains ambiguous. Between the trimmed V and J ends, which lost 2 bases and 7 bases, there was a span of 9 bases. There are 13 residues in the CDR3.

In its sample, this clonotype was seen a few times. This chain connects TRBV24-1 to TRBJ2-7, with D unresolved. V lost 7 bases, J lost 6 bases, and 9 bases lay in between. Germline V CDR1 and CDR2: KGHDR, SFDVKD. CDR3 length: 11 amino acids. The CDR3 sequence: CATSQVGEQYF. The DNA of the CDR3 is TGTGCCACCAGCCAGGTCGGCGAGCAGTACTTC.

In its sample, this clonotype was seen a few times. CDR3 bases: TGTGCCAGCAGTCTCCGGACGGGACCCTTCACCGGGGAGCTGTTTTTT. Translating it yields CASSLRTGPFTGELFF. V and J are TRBV12-3 or TRBV12-4 and TRBJ2-2; D may match TRBD1 or TRBD2 (5 bases each). This CDR3 is 16 amino acids long. The V end was cut by 5 bases, the J end by 4 bases, with 17 bases between.